This record concerns one T cell receptor beta chain sequence. This sample is part of a study of blood T cells in healthy people across ages. Primed by a sample-barcoded 5' primer and a J-beta primer mix, a second PCR proceeded for 7 to 11 cycles. Via MiXCR, TCRdb re-called the 5' RACE reads, giving one row per CDR3 protein. The table has 700,000 to 800,000 distinct CDR3 sequences, approximately 39% seen once. V gave up 6 bases and J gave up 1 base, with 9 bases separating them. In germline, CDR1 is SNHLY, CDR2 FYNNEI. The CDR3 is 13 amino acids. This TCR derives from a woman aged 60-75 years in good health. The rearrangement joins TRBV2 to TRBJ1-1; D might be TRBD1 (5 bases). The sequenced sample was blood. The CDR3 region is CASSVDTNTEAFF. The CDR3 region has the DNA TGTGCCAGCAGCGTGGACACGAACACTGAAGCTTTCTTT.